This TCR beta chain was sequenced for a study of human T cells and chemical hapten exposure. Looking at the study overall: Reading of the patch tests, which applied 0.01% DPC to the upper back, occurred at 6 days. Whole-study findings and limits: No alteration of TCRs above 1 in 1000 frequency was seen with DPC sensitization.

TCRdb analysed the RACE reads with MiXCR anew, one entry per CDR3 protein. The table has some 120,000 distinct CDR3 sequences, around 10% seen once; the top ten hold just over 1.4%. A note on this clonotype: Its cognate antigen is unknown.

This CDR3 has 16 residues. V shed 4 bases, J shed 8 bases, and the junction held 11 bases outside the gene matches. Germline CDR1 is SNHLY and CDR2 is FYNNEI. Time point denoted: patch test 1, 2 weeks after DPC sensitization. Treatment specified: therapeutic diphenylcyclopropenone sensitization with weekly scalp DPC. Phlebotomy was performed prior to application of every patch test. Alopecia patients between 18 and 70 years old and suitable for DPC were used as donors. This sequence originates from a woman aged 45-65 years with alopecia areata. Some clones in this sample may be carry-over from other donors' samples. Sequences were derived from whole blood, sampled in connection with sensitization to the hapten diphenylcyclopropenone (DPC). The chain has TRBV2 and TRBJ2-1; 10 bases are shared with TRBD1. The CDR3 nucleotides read TGTGCCAGCAGTGGCCCCTCGGACAGGGGGACGGATGAGCAGTTCTTC. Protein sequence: CASSGPSDRGTDEQFF. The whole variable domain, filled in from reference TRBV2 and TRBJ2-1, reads EPEVTQTPSHQVTQMGQEVILRCVPISNHLYFYWYRQILGQKVEFLVSFYNNEISEKSEIFDDQFSVERPDGSNFTLKIRSTKLEDSAMYFCASSGPSDRGTDEQFFGPGTRLTVL.